The 2 T cell receptor beta chains below all came from one sample that was sequenced in a study of blood T cell repertoires in COVID-19 (dated by TCRdb to 2020 to 2021). Libraries were prepared through the immunoSEQ multiplex PCR assay. This immuneACCESS table, as held by TCRdb, lists in-frame sequences with V and J called but not all clones. Of the missing ones, under half trace to an unresolved V gene in checked studies; the others have no known cause. Counted in this sample were some 150,000 clones; about 83% of them appeared once. 12% of the sample rests with the top ten. Sequencing used peripheral blood. The receptors here all came from a woman aged 60-75 years with COVID-19, enrolled during active disease.

This chain connects TRBV5-4 to TRBJ1-6; a weak D match, TRBD1 (5 bases). Per germline, CDR1 SGHNT and CDR2 YYREEE (reference sequence). The CDR3 has 13 residues. The ends were cut back, 0 bases at V and 9 bases at J, with 7 bases in the middle. CDR3 nucleotides: TGTGCCAGCAGCTTGGACAGGCCTTCACCCCTCCACTTT. The encoded protein is CASSLDRPSPLHF.

V and J are TRBV6-5 and TRBJ1-6; perhaps TRBD1 as D (5 bases). Trimming stripped 6 bases from V and 8 bases from J, with 11 bases between. The CDR3 covers 13 residues. Looked up from germline, CDR1 is MNHEY and CDR2 is SVGAGI. The CDR3 region is CASRPSRDSPLHF. The DNA of the CDR3 is TGTGCCAGCAGGCCCAGCAGGGATTCACCCCTCCACTTT.